This T cell receptor beta chain was identified in a study of cytomegalovirus exposure and HLA in healthy donors. About the study: When fewer than 500 donors were genotyped, roughly 82% of them were found to fall in the Caucasian-associated ancestry cluster.

CDR3 length: 15 amino acids. V dropped 0 bases and J dropped 9; count of bases not matched to a gene: 8. Germline lookup yields CDR1 MGHRA and CDR2 YSYEKL. The PCR employed 60 Vbeta primers together with 13 Jbeta primers. Measured with immunoSEQ multiplex PCR; TCRdb has only the in-frame clones, and not every one. The sample contains a few hundred thousand clones, 92% of which appear only once. Notes on the study in general: TCR beta V- and J-gene trimming, according to a later analysis, was linked to a missense DCLRE1C variant. Researchers left out some V segments, among them TRBV6-2 and TRBV6-3, as indistinguishable.

Regarding this clone: The antigen is not known.

Sequencing was performed on PBMCs. The receptor comes from a girl aged 2-15 years in good health and CMV-seronegative. V gene TRBV4-1 combines with J gene TRBJ2-4, with TRBD1 matching 7 bases. CDR3: CASSQERQGKIIQYF. The CDR3 bases are TGCGCCAGCAGCCAAGAACGACAGGGAAAGATCATTCAGTACTTC.